Following are 30 T cell receptor beta chains from one sample sequenced in a study of patients and donors after allogeneic stem cell transplantation. TCRdb re-derived calls from the RT-PCR reads in MiXCR, one entry per CDR3 protein. The repertoire consists of some 150,000 distinct CDR3 sequences, with about 40% occurring once and the leading ten covering about 50%. Sample: blood, either unsorted or a sorted T cell fraction (not recorded which). The source is a human donor who was either an allogeneic HSCT recipient or a stem cell or donor lymphocyte infusion donor (not recorded which). It is not recorded whose cells these are; they may come from a transplant donor.

This clonotype was found once. The V call is TRBV5-1, the J call TRBJ2-3; 9 bases fit TRBD2. V gave up 1 base and J gave up 0 bases; unmatched junction bases: 3. Germline lookup yields CDR1 SGHRS and CDR2 YFSETQ. CDR3 length equals 16 residues. The CDR3 spells CASSLRSGGSTDTQYF. CDR3 nucleotides: TGCGCCAGCAGCTTGCGGAGCGGGGGGAGCACAGATACGCAGTATTTT.

Only a few counts were recorded for this clonotype. This sequence joins TRBV5-5 and TRBJ1-6; the D gene is possibly TRBD1 (6 bases). CDR3 length equals 17 residues. The ends were cut back, 1 base at V and 0 bases at J, with 11 bases in the middle. Per germline, CDR1 SGHKS and CDR2 YYEKEE (reference sequence). The CDR3 DNA reads TGTGCCAGCAGCTTGTACAGGGTCGCCTCCTATAATTCACCCCTCCACTTT. This encodes CASSLYRVASYNSPLHF.

The chain couples TRBV6-9 to TRBJ2-2, with 7 bases matching TRBD1. The CDR3 length is 16 residues. Trimming cost V 0 bases and J 1 base; bases outside gene matches: 2. Germline CDR1 is MNHGY and CDR2 is SVAAGI. CDR3 DNA: TGTGCCAGCAGTTATTCTGGGACAGAGAACACCGGGGAGCTGTTTTTT. Amino acid sequence: CASSYSGTENTGELFF.

This chain links TRBV12-3 or TRBV12-4 with TRBJ1-6, with D possibly matching TRBD1 (5 bases). Trimming cost V 3 bases and J 6 bases, with 12 bases left between them. There are 15 residues in the CDR3. CDR3 bases: TGTGCCAGCAGTTTCGGGCAGGGTCTTAATTCACCCCTCCACTTT. Amino acid sequence: CASSFGQGLNSPLHF.

This chain uses TRBV20-1 with TRBJ2-7; D uncertain. V was shortened by 1 base and J by 0 bases, with 10 bases between the two germline ends. In germline, CDR1 is DFQATT, CDR2 SNEGSKA (reference sequence). The CDR3 contains 14 residues. The CDR3 nucleotides read TGCAGTGCTAGAGCGGCGCTGATCTCCTACGAGCAGTACTTC. Translating it yields CSARAALISYEQYF.

In its sample, this clonotype was seen a few times. The rearrangement links TRBV3-1 to TRBJ2-1, with 8 bases aligning to TRBD1. With V trimmed by 0 bases and J by 2 bases, 3 bases remained unmatched. The CDR3 length is 16 residues. Germline V gives CDR1 LGHDT, CDR2 YNNKEL (reference sequence). The CDR3 DNA sequence: TGTGCCAGCAGCCAAGAATCCAGGGGGCCCTACAATGAGCAGTTCTTC. As protein: CASSQESRGPYNEQFF.

V and J are TRBV4-1 and TRBJ1-2, with 8 positions matching TRBD1. Germline V gene data show CDR1 as MGHRA and CDR2 as YSYEKL. The CDR3 covers 17 residues. V lost 2 bases and J lost 1; bases outside the gene matches: 9. CDR3 in amino acids: CASSQPTGTGLNYGYTF. CDR3 DNA sequence: TGCGCCAGCAGCCAACCGACGGGGACAGGTCTTAACTATGGCTACACCTTC.

This clonotype was counted a single time. This rearrangement joins TRBV9 to TRBJ2-2; D unclear. Trimming removed 4 bases at V and 1 base at J, with 2 bases between. The germline V gene has CDR1 SGDLS and CDR2 YYNGEE. The CDR3 is made up of 12 amino acids. The CDR3 region is CASSQNTGELFF. CDR3 in DNA: TGTGCCAGCAGCCAGAACACCGGGGAGCTGTTTTTT.

CDR3 residues: CASSRLRDNEQFF. The CDR3 DNA reads TGTGCCAGCAGCAGACTCAGGGACAATGAGCAGTTCTTC. The gene calls are TRBV11-3 and TRBJ2-1; maybe TRBD1 (5 bases). Trimming shortened V by 5 bases and J by 5 bases, and 10 bases separated the two germline ends. This CDR3 spans 13 amino acids. Per the germline V gene, CDR1 is SGHNT and CDR2 is YENEEA.

This clonotype was observed a single time. CDR3 in DNA: TGCGCCAGCAGCGCAAGGACTAGCGGGGGGGCCCACAATGAGCAGTTCTTC. Translated: CASSARTSGGAHNEQFF. This chain uses TRBV4-3 with TRBJ2-1; TRBD2 matches 15 bases. This CDR3 contains 17 residues. With V trimmed by 5 bases and J by 5 bases, 7 bases remained unmatched. Germline V gene data show CDR1 as LGHNA and CDR2 as YSLEER.

The rearrangement joins TRBV2 to TRBJ2-1, with D hard to call. This CDR3 has 12 amino acids. V lost 8 bases and J lost 3, with 8 bases in between. Germline V lookup: CDR1 SNHLY, CDR2 FYNNEI. CDR3 protein: CASGRYYNEQFF. DNA for the CDR3: TGTGCCAGCGGACGGTACTACAATGAGCAGTTCTTC.

This clonotype showed up just a few times. V is TRBV7-2 and J is TRBJ1-2; D not certain. Trimming left V 3 bases short and J 5 bases short, with 13 bases between. This CDR3 has 14 amino acids. The V gene's germline CDR1 is SGHTA and CDR2 FQGNSA. The CDR3 nucleotides read TGTGCCAGCAGCTTCGACTCAACCCGATATGGCTACACCTTC. Its protein is CASSFDSTRYGYTF.

This clonotype appeared many times. V gene TRBV12-3 or TRBV12-4 combines with J gene TRBJ1-4; the D is unclear. V dropped 10 bases and J dropped 0 bases, with 9 bases sitting between them. The CDR3 is 13 amino acids. The CDR3 nucleotides are TGTGCCACCCGCGGGGCAACTAATGAAAAACTGTTTTTT. It codes for CATRGATNEKLFF.

This clonotype came up a few times. The chain combines TRBV5-5 with TRBJ1-5; D gene uncertain. Per germline, CDR1 SGHKS and CDR2 YYEKEE (reference sequence). V shed 4 bases and J shed 4 bases, with 15 bases lying between them. CDR3 length: 15 residues. CDR3 coding DNA: TGTGCCAGCAGCCGCGGGGTGGTAGTGAATCAGCCCCAGCATTTT. Translated, it gives CASSRGVVVNQPQHF.

A few counts support this clonotype. The chain recombines TRBV24-1 with TRBJ1-6, with TRBD1 matching over 7 bases. V dropped 2 bases and J dropped 8; count of bases not matched to a gene: 8. Germline-derived CDR1 and CDR2 are KGHDR and SFDVKD. The CDR3 is made up of 16 amino acids. CDR3 nucleotides: TGTGCCACCAGTGATTCAAGGGACAGCGTGGATTCACCCCTCCACTTT. It yields the protein CATSDSRDSVDSPLHF.

The chain links TRBV12-3 or TRBV12-4 to TRBJ1-2; D not resolved. V dropped 1 base and J dropped 3 bases, with 9 bases sitting between them. The CDR3 has 14 amino acids. CDR3 amino acids: CASSLVEIHYGYTF. The CDR3 DNA is TGTGCCAGCAGTTTAGTCGAGATTCACTATGGCTACACCTTC.

The chain recombines TRBV7-2 with TRBJ1-1; unclear D gene. The CDR3 has 14 residues. In germline, CDR1 is SGHTA, CDR2 FQGNSA. Trimming removed 4 bases at V and 5 bases at J, with 14 bases between. The CDR3, as DNA: TGTGCCAGCAGCTCGACGACGGGTTTTACTGAAGCTTTCTTT. It translates to CASSSTTGFTEAFF.

The chain couples TRBV12-3 or TRBV12-4 to TRBJ2-7; 8 bases match TRBD1. The CDR3 consists of 15 residues. Trimming cost V 5 bases and J 2 bases; bases outside gene matches: 8. The CDR3 region is CASSPDRGPTYEQYV. CDR3 in DNA: TGTGCCAGCAGTCCCGACAGGGGACCCACCTACGAGCAGTACGTC.

This clonotype was seen a few times. V gene TRBV12-3 or TRBV12-4 combines with J gene TRBJ1-1, with D possibly TRBD1 on 5 matching bases. The CDR3 covers 12 residues. Trimming removed 3 bases from V and 6 bases from J, with 8 bases in between. The CDR3 region is CASSFWDAEAFF. The CDR3 DNA reads TGTGCCAGCAGTTTTTGGGACGCTGAAGCTTTCTTT.

The chain has TRBV7-6 and TRBJ1-3; D is possibly TRBD1 (5 bases). CDR3 length: 17 amino acids. Trimming removed 3 bases from V and 0 bases from J, with 15 bases in between. Germline values: CDR1 SGHVS, CDR2 FNYEAQ. In DNA, the CDR3 is TGTGCCAGCAGCTTTATGAGACAGCAAATCTCTGGAAACACCATATATTTT. Translating it yields CASSFMRQQISGNTIYF.

V is TRBV5-1 and J is TRBJ1-2; no definite D call. There are 15 residues in the CDR3. Per germline, CDR1 SGHRS and CDR2 YFSETQ. Trimming removed 5 bases from V and 3 bases from J, with 17 bases in between. This CDR3 is CASSLDLSSDYGYTF. The CDR3 DNA is TGCGCCAGCAGTCTTGATTTATCCAGCGACTATGGCTACACCTTC.

This clonotype showed up just a few times. V usage is TRBV6-5 and J usage is TRBJ1-4; D remains ambiguous. The V gene's germline CDR1 is MNHEY and CDR2 SVGAGI. Trimming cost V 0 bases and J 8 bases, with 13 bases left between them. The CDR3 spans 15 residues. The CDR3 here is CASSYSPLLGEKLFF. DNA for the CDR3: TGTGCCAGCAGTTACTCGCCCCTCCTGGGGGAAAAACTGTTTTTT.

The rearrangement uses TRBV5-1 and TRBJ2-7; unclear D gene. The CDR3 totals 13 residues. The V gene's germline CDR1 is SGHRS and CDR2 YFSETQ. The germline V and J ends were trimmed by 0 bases and 2 bases, with 6 bases remaining between them. As DNA, the CDR3 is TGCGCCAGCAGCTTGGCGGTCCCCTACGAGCAGTACTTC. It translates to CASSLAVPYEQYF.

The chain recombines TRBV11-2 with TRBJ2-5; D not resolved. The V end was cut by 5 bases, the J end by 5 bases, with 12 bases between. CDR1 SGHAT and CDR2 FQNNGV come from the germline V gene. The CDR3 has 13 residues. DNA of the CDR3: TGTGCCAGCAGCGTCGCAGTCCCCGAGACCCAGTACTTC. It is translated as CASSVAVPETQYF.

The rearrangement joins TRBV12-3 or TRBV12-4 to TRBJ1-1; weak D call: TRBD1 (5 bases). The CDR3 covers 20 residues. V lost 5 bases, J lost 0 bases, and 28 bases lay in between. The CDR3 coding sequence is TGTGCCAGCAGTCCACCCTCTGAGGGACCTCTTCCCACCATGAACACTGAAGCTTTCTTT. It specifies CASSPPSEGPLPTMNTEAFF.

The V and J genes are TRBV7-2 and TRBJ1-6; unclear D gene. CDR1 SGHTA and CDR2 FQGNSA come from the germline V gene. The CDR3 contains 13 residues. Between the trimmed V and J ends, which lost 4 bases and 6 bases, there was a span of 7 bases. The CDR3 nucleotides are TGTGCCAGCAGCTCCCACCGTAATTCACCCCTCCACTTT. Translating gives CASSSHRNSPLHF.

The sample holds one count of this clonotype. J is TRBJ2-7 and V is TRBV4-3, with D possibly matching TRBD2 (5 bases). Germline V gene sequence: CDR1 LGHNA, CDR2 YSLEER. V was cut by 1 base and J by 7 bases, with 8 bases left in between. The CDR3 sequence is 12 residues long. In DNA form, the CDR3 reads TGCGCCAGCAGCCAAGGGCGAGGGGAGCAGTACTTC. Its translation: CASSQGRGEQYF.

This clonotype appeared many times. This chain links TRBV12-3 or TRBV12-4 with TRBJ2-3, with D tentatively TRBD1 (5 bases). This CDR3 has 14 amino acids. V lost 6 bases to trimming and J lost 0 bases, with 10 bases between them. This CDR3 reads CASSSGHSTDTQYF. The CDR3 nucleotides read TGTGCCAGCAGCTCCGGACATAGCACAGATACGCAGTATTTT.

The chain combines TRBV2 with TRBJ2-5; unclear D gene. The V and J ends lost 0 bases and 5 bases respectively, with 13 bases between them. Germline V gene sequence: CDR1 SNHLY, CDR2 FYNNEI. This CDR3 region has 15 residues. DNA for the CDR3: TGTGCCAGCAGTGAAGCGCTTCTCCCCCGGGAGACCCAGTACTTC. Its protein is CASSEALLPRETQYF.

Only a few counts were recorded for this clonotype. The chain is built from TRBV18 and TRBJ1-2, with TRBD1 identical over 9 bases. Trimming took 3 bases from V and 4 from J; bases not matched to a gene: 9. The CDR3 contains 16 residues. The germline V gene has CDR1 KGHSH and CDR2 LQKENI. The chain's CDR3 is CASSPLDRGLSYGYTF. CDR3 nucleotides: TGTGCCAGCTCACCCCTGGACAGGGGCCTCTCCTATGGCTACACCTTC.